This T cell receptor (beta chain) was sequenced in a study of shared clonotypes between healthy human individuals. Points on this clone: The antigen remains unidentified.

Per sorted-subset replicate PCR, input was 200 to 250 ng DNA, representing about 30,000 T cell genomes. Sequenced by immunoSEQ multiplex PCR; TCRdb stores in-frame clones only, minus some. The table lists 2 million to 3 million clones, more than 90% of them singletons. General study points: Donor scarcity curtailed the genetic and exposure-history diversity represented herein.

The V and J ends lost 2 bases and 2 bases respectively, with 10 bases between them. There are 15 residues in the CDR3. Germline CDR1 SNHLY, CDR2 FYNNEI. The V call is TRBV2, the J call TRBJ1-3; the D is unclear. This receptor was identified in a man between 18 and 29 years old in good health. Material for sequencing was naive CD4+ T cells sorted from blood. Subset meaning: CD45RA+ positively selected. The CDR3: CASSEQDAAGNTIYF. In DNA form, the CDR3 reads TGTGCCAGCAGTGAACAGGATGCCGCTGGAAACACCATATATTTT.